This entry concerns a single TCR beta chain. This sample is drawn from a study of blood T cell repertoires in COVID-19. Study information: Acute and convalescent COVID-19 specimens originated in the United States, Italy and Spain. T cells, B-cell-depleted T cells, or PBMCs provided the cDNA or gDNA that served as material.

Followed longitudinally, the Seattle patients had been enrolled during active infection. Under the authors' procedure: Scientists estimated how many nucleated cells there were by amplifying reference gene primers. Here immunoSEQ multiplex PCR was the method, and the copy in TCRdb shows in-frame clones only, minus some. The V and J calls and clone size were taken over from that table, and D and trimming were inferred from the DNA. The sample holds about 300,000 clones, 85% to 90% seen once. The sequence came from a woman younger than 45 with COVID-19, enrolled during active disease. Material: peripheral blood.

The CDR3 protein is CASSLAEGALEKLFF. In DNA, the CDR3 is TGTGCCAGCAGCTTGGCCGAGGGGGCGCTTGAAAAACTGTTTTTT. V is TRBV5-5 and J is TRBJ1-4; 7 positions agree with TRBD1. CDR3 length: 15 amino acids. Germline-derived CDR1 and CDR2 are SGHKS and YYEKEE (reference sequence). V lost 0 bases to trimming and J lost 7 bases; unmatched junction nucleotides: 6. Based on the CDR3 plus reference TRBV5-5 and TRBJ1-4, the full variable domain is DAGVTQSPTHLIKTRGQQVTLRCSPISGHKSVSWYQQVLGQGPQFIFQYYEKEERGRGNFPDRFSARQFPNYSSELNVNALLLGDSALYLCASSLAEGALEKLFFGSGTQLSVL.